The 15 T cell receptor beta chains given below trace back to one sample, sequenced in a study of shared clonotypes between healthy human individuals. Assay used: immunoSEQ multiplex PCR; TCRdb lists only in-frame clones, some missing. The sample has hundreds of thousands of clones, about four fifths seen once. Sequencing was done on a sample of PBMCs. The origin of the receptors is a middle-aged woman in good health. Some clones in this sample may be carry-over from other donors' samples.

The chain links TRBV19 to TRBJ2-5; 8 positions match TRBD2. Germline V lookup: CDR1 LNHDA, CDR2 SQIVND (reference sequence). Germline trimming cut 6 bases from V and 2 bases from J; bases unmatched to any gene: 8. The CDR3 contains 15 residues. CDR3 bases: TGTGCCAGTAGCAAGTTAGCGGGACCTCAAGAGACCCAGTACTTC. This gives the protein CASSKLAGPQETQYF.

The J gene is TRBJ2-2, the V gene TRBV28, with TRBD1 identical over 9 bases. Germline V gene sequence: CDR1 MDHEN, CDR2 SYDVKM. The CDR3 contains 16 residues. The trim removed 5 bases at V and 6 bases at J, leaving 10 bases unmatched. Written as DNA, the CDR3 is TGTGCCAGCAGTCCACAAGGGACAGGGAAGGCCGGGGAGCTGTTTTTT. Amino acid sequence: CASSPQGTGKAGELFF.

The rearrangement joins TRBV18 to TRBJ2-7; D might be TRBD2 (5 bases). The CDR3 sequence is 13 residues long. The germline V and J ends were trimmed by 4 bases and 2 bases, with 9 bases remaining between them. Germline V gene data show CDR1 as KGHSH and CDR2 as LQKENI. In DNA, the CDR3 is TGTGCCAGCTCACAGTCCGGGACCTACGAGCAGTACTTC. This gives the protein CASSQSGTYEQYF.

This clone was observed many times. This chain connects TRBV7-3 to TRBJ2-1; D gene unclear. V lost 4 bases to trimming and J lost 7 bases, with 14 bases between them. Germline CDR1 and CDR2: SGHTA and FQGTGA. There are 14 residues in the CDR3. As DNA, the CDR3 is TGTGCCAGCAGCTGGAAGGGTGGCGGTAATGAGCAGTTCTTC. This encodes CASSWKGGGNEQFF.

This clone has just one count. The chain links TRBV7-3 to TRBJ2-1; no reliable D call. CDR3 length: 14 amino acids. Germline assignment: CDR1 SGHTA and CDR2 FQGTGA. Trimming pared 5 bases from V and 7 bases from J, leaving 15 bases between. Here the CDR3 reads CASSPTGVGNEQFF. The DNA of the CDR3 is TGTGCCAGCAGCCCAACTGGGGTGGGGAATGAGCAGTTCTTC.

This chain uses TRBV7-2 with TRBJ1-3; D gene uncertain. Trimming removed 4 bases from V and 5 bases from J, with 9 bases in between. The CDR3 is 13 amino acids. Germline assignment: CDR1 SGHTA and CDR2 FQGNSA. CDR3 bases: TGTGCCAGCAGCTCAACCGGTCGAAACACCATATATTTT. Protein sequence: CASSSTGRNTIYF.

This clone was seen a handful of times. The gene calls are TRBV18 and TRBJ2-3; 9 bases are a match to TRBD2. With V trimmed by 3 bases and J by 2 bases, 6 bases remained unmatched. Germline CDR1 reads KGHSH; CDR2 reads LQKENI. The CDR3 covers 16 residues. CDR3 DNA: TGTGCCAGCTCACCGGCGGGGGGGCCAGACACAGATACGCAGTATTTT. As protein: CASSPAGGPDTDTQYF.

In this sample, this clone turned up once. The chain links TRBV4-1 to TRBJ2-7, with 15 bases that match TRBD2. This CDR3 comprises 17 residues. Looked up from germline, CDR1 is MGHRA and CDR2 is YSYEKL. With V trimmed by 3 bases and J by 0 bases, 3 bases remained unmatched. In nucleotides, the CDR3 is TGCGCCAGCAGCCAGGGACTAGCGGGAGGTAGCTCCTACGAGCAGTACTTC. Translated: CASSQGLAGGSSYEQYF.

The V gene is TRBV28, the J gene TRBJ2-7, with D possibly TRBD1 on 6 matching bases. The V end was cut by 7 bases, the J end by 5 bases, with 18 bases between. The CDR3 is 14 amino acids. Germline CDR1 and CDR2: MDHEN and SYDVKM. CDR3 in amino acids: CASTLGGYGNEQYF. DNA of the CDR3: TGTGCCAGCACCCTAGGGGGTTATGGGAACGAGCAGTACTTC.

This chain joins TRBV9 and TRBJ1-2, with D tentatively TRBD1 (5 bases). The V gene's germline CDR1 is SGDLS and CDR2 YYNGEE. The CDR3 is made up of 12 amino acids. Deletions cut 0 bases from V and 6 bases from J, with 6 bases between. The CDR3 nucleotides read TGTGCCAGCAGCGTAGGACAGAATGGCTACACCTTC. This translates into CASSVGQNGYTF.

The rearrangement links TRBV9 to TRBJ2-1, with unresolved D. From germline, CDR1 is SGDLS and CDR2 YYNGEE. V lost 0 bases, J lost 3 bases, and 7 bases lay in between. The CDR3 contains 14 residues. CDR3 bases: TGTGCCAGCAGCGTAGCCCTGCACTACAATGAGCAGTTCTTC. Translating it yields CASSVALHYNEQFF.

The chain has TRBV4-1 and TRBJ1-4; D remains unclear. V lost 8 bases to trimming and J lost 10 bases, with 17 bases between them. Per the germline V gene, CDR1 is MGHRA and CDR2 is YSYEKL. CDR3 size: 13 residues. The CDR3 loop reads CASARLFQGKLFF. Written as DNA, the CDR3 is TGCGCCAGCGCAAGACTCTTTCAAGGAAAACTGTTTTTT.

The CDR3 reads CASSIGQGRAFF. The CDR3 nucleotides read TGTGCCAGTAGTATAGGCCAGGGAAGGGCTTTCTTT. The rearrangement joins TRBV19 to TRBJ1-1; a possible D gene is TRBD1 (5 bases). The V end was cut by 1 base, the J end by 11 bases, with 11 bases between. This CDR3 has 12 residues. Per germline, CDR1 LNHDA and CDR2 SQIVND (reference sequence).

This rearrangement joins TRBV6-5 to TRBJ2-7; 9 bases map to TRBD1. The trim removed 6 bases at V and 2 bases at J, leaving 8 bases unmatched. The CDR3 is 15 amino acids. Looked up from germline, CDR1 is MNHEY and CDR2 is SVGAGI. The CDR3 sequence is CASRHRRDRAYEQYF. DNA for the CDR3: TGTGCCAGCAGGCACCGCCGGGACAGGGCCTACGAGCAGTACTTC.

The chain couples TRBV5-1 to TRBJ1-1, with 9 bases fitting TRBD1. Germline lookup yields CDR1 SGHRS and CDR2 YFSETQ. With 2 bases clipped from V and 6 bases from J, the junction kept 8 bases outside the gene matches. The CDR3 consists of 15 residues. The CDR3 here is CASSLLPGTGPEAFF. CDR3 in DNA: TGCGCCAGCAGCTTACTACCCGGGACAGGGCCTGAAGCTTTCTTT.